The 18 T cell receptor beta chains in this list originate from one sample, sequenced in a study of neurological immune-mediated disorders. TCRdb used MiXCR to reprocess the 5' RACE reads, holding one entry per CDR3 protein. The sample has 110,000 or so distinct CDR3 sequences, roughly 3.1% seen once. The sample comprised PBMCs. These receptors came from a woman aged 25 to 39 with multiple sclerosis.

The table lists this clonotype with a few counts. A read error may be the cause here, since a much bigger clone is one base away. This sequence joins TRBV7-6 and TRBJ2-7, with D unclear. The germline gives CDR1 SGHVS, CDR2 FNYEAQ. Trimming cost V 2 bases and J 1 base, with 9 bases left between them. The length of the CDR3 is 14 residues. CDR3 coding DNA: TGTGCCAGCAGCTTATTCACTACTTCCTACGAGCAGTACTTC. It specifies CASSLFTTSYEQYF.

With regard to this clonotype: A read error may be the cause here, since a much bigger clone is one base away. This chain joins TRBV29-1 and TRBJ2-6; possible D gene TRBD1, 5 bases. The CDR3 totals 15 residues. Germline CDR1 is SQVTM and CDR2 is ANQGSEA. V was pared by 6 bases and J by 0 bases, with 12 bases between. This CDR3 is CSVMKGASGANVLTF. CDR3 sequence (DNA): TGCAGCGTCATGAAAGGGGCCTCTGGGGCCAACGTCCTGACTTTC.

This clonotype has at least ten counts. The genes are TRBV7-2 and TRBJ2-1; 9 bases fit TRBD1. In germline, CDR1 is SGHTA, CDR2 FQGNSA. Unmatched junction bases numbered 9, after V lost 2 bases and J lost 7 bases. The CDR3 totals 16 residues. CDR3 loop: CASSLYPGQGKNEQFF. For the CDR3, the DNA is TGTGCCAGCAGCTTATACCCTGGACAGGGGAAGAATGAGCAGTTCTTC. Variable domain in full (rest from reference TRBV7-2 and TRBJ2-1): GAGVSQSPSNKVTEKGKDVELRCDPISGHTALYWYRQSLGQGLEFLIYFQGNSAPDKSGLPSDRFSAERTGGSVSTLTIQRTQQEDSAVYLCASSLYPGQGKNEQFFGPGTRLTVL.

In its sample, this clonotype was seen many times. This chain links TRBV20-1 with TRBJ2-3; no reliable D call. CDR3 length equals 11 residues. V was shortened by 4 bases and J by 4 bases, with 6 bases between the two germline ends. Germline V gene data show CDR1 as DFQATT and CDR2 as SNEGSKA (reference sequence). CDR3 region: CSATAADTQYF. The CDR3 coding sequence is TGCAGTGCTACAGCTGCAGATACGCAGTATTTT.

At least ten counts were recorded for this clonotype. J is TRBJ1-1 and V is TRBV18; a possible D gene is TRBD1 (6 bases). Looked up from germline, CDR1 is KGHSH and CDR2 is LQKENI. The V end lost 3 bases, the J end lost 3 bases, and 8 bases lay between the germline ends. This CDR3 has 13 residues. The CDR3 sequence: CASSPQGYTEAFF. DNA for the CDR3: TGTGCCAGCTCACCTCAGGGGTACACTGAAGCTTTCTTT.

This clonotype was recorded many times. The chain employs TRBV6-5 and TRBJ1-1; no clear D gene. The CDR3 is 13 residues long. Germline V gene data show CDR1 as MNHEY and CDR2 as SVGAGI. The V gene lost 7 bases and the J gene lost 0 bases, with 9 bases spanning the gap. The CDR3, as DNA: TGTGCCAGCAATCCCGACTTGAACACTGAAGCTTTCTTT. Translated, it gives CASNPDLNTEAFF.

This clonotype has a count of ten or more. V is TRBV20-1 and J is TRBJ1-1; D is ambiguous. CDR1 and CDR2 from the germline V gene are DFQATT and SNEGSKA (reference sequence). V was cut by 0 bases and J by 5 bases, with 10 bases left in between. The length of the CDR3 is 13 residues. For the CDR3, the DNA is TGCAGTGCTAGAGATCCGAGAGAGACTGAAGCTTTCTTT. The encoded protein is CSARDPRETEAFF.

This clonotype was seen many times. The chain employs TRBV7-2 and TRBJ2-7; 7 bases map to TRBD1. V was clipped by 5 bases and J by 7 bases; unmatched bases: 8. This CDR3 is built from 13 residues. The germline CDR1 and CDR2 sequences are SGHTA and FQGNSA. The CDR3 is CASSPDRVKEQYF. The DNA for the CDR3 is TGTGCCAGCAGCCCCGACAGGGTAAAAGAGCAGTACTTC.

This clonotype was seen repeatedly, ten times or more. The chain recombines TRBV6-6 with TRBJ2-3, with D uncertain. This CDR3 spans 16 amino acids. CDR1 MNHNY and CDR2 SVGAGI come from the germline V gene (reference sequence). V lost 0 bases and J lost 1, with 11 bases in between. CDR3 region: CASSYSIGPRTDTQYF. In DNA form, the CDR3 reads TGTGCCAGCAGTTACTCGATCGGGCCCCGCACAGATACGCAGTATTTT.

This clonotype was recorded many times. This chain links TRBV6-5 with TRBJ1-2, with D uncertain. Germline V lookup: CDR1 MNHEY, CDR2 SVGAGI. The length of the CDR3 is 13 residues. The V and J ends lost 1 base and 5 bases respectively, with 8 bases between them. The CDR3 here is CASSYYQNYGYTF. The CDR3 coding sequence is TGTGCCAGCAGTTACTACCAGAATTATGGCTACACCTTC.

This clonotype was observed at least ten times. The gene calls are TRBV10-1 and TRBJ1-2; D not certain. Germline loops: CDR1 WNHNN, CDR2 SYGVQD (reference sequence). V lost 10 bases and J 6 bases, leaving 21 bases between the germline ends. This CDR3 region has 14 residues. The CDR3, as DNA: TGCGCCACCAGACGAGGCCACTCCGGGGATGGCTACACCTTC. This encodes CATRRGHSGDGYTF.

This clonotype was detected only a few times. This sequence joins TRBV5-6 and TRBJ1-1; 7 bases align to TRBD1. The CDR3 is 14 amino acids. Unmatched junction bases numbered 6, after V lost 4 bases and J lost 3 bases. Germline-derived CDR1 and CDR2 are SGHDT and YYEEEE. This chain's CDR3 is CASSQGQADTEAFF. The DNA of the CDR3 is TGTGCCAGCAGCCAAGGACAGGCGGACACTGAAGCTTTCTTT. The full variable domain, completed using reference TRBV5-6 and TRBJ1-1, is DAGVTQSPTHLIKTRGQQVTLRCSPKSGHDTVSWYQQALGQGPQFIFQYYEEEERQRGNFPDRFSGHQFPNYSSELNVNALLLGDSALYLCASSQGQADTEAFFGQGTRLTVV.

This clonotype was seen ten or more times. V and J are TRBV20-1 and TRBJ2-5; 12 nucleotides line up with TRBD2. CDR3 length equals 16 residues. CDR1 and CDR2 (germline): DFQATT, SNEGSKA (reference sequence). With 5 bases clipped from V and 4 bases from J, the junction kept 11 bases outside the gene matches. The CDR3 DNA reads TGCAGTGCTTATCAGACTAGCGGGAGTCTTGGAGAGACCCAGTACTTC. The encoded protein is CSAYQTSGSLGETQYF.

This clonotype was observed at least ten times. The J gene is TRBJ1-1, the V gene TRBV20-1; no clear D. The V end lost 5 bases, the J end lost 3 bases, and 13 bases lay between the germline ends. The CDR3 has 13 residues. Germline V gene sequence: CDR1 DFQATT, CDR2 SNEGSKA (reference sequence). CDR3 residues: CSAHRTGDTEAFF. CDR3 nucleotide sequence: TGCAGTGCTCATAGGACTGGGGACACTGAAGCTTTCTTT.

This clonotype occurred many times. The J gene is TRBJ2-5, the V gene TRBV27; D may correspond to TRBD1 or TRBD2 (5 bases each). The germline V gene has CDR1 MNHEY and CDR2 SMNVEV (reference sequence). This CDR3 region has 16 residues. With 6 bases removed from V and 2 bases from J, the gap between germline ends came to 19 bases. DNA of the CDR3: TGTGCCAGCAGAACCTATTTCGGGACGGCGCAAGAGACCCAGTACTTC. It translates to CASRTYFGTAQETQYF.

The J gene is TRBJ2-2, the V gene TRBV7-2; D uncertain. This CDR3 comprises 15 residues. Per the germline V gene, CDR1 is SGHTA and CDR2 is FQGNSA. V was cut by 1 base and J by 1 base, with 7 bases left in between. The CDR3 bases are TGTGCCAGCAGCTTAGAACCCGGGAACACCGGGGAGCTGTTTTTT. Amino acids: CASSLEPGNTGELFF.

The table lists this clonotype with a few counts. This chain uses TRBV6-1 with TRBJ1-2, with D possibly being TRBD1 (6 bases). The CDR3 is 14 amino acids. Between the trimmed V and J ends, which lost 8 bases and 7 bases, there was a span of 20 bases. Germline CDR1 reads MNHNS; CDR2 reads SASEGT. CDR3 in amino acids: CASSLPTGIGGYTF. In DNA, the CDR3 is TGTGCCAGCTCTCTTCCTACAGGGATTGGTGGCTACACCTTC.

This clonotype appeared many times. The chain links TRBV29-1 to TRBJ2-3; tentatively, D is TRBD2 (5 bases). The V gene's germline CDR1 is SQVTM and CDR2 ANQGSEA. The CDR3 runs 12 residues. Deletions cut 4 bases from V and 4 bases from J, with 9 bases between. The DNA for the CDR3 is TGCAGCGTTGTGAGGGAGCCAGATACGCAGTATTTT. It specifies CSVVREPDTQYF.